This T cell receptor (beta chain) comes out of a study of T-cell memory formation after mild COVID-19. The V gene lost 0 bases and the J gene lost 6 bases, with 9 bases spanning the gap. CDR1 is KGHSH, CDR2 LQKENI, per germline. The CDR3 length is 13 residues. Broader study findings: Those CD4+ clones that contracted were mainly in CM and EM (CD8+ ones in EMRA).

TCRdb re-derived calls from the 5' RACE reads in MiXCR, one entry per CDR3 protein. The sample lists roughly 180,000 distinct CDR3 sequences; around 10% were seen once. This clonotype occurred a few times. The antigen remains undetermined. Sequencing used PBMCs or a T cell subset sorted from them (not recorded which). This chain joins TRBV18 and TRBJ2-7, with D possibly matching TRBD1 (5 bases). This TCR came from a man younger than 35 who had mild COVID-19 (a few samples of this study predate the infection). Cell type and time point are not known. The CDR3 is CASSPPTDLEQYF. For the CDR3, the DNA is TGTGCCAGCTCACCACCGACAGATCTCGAGCAGTACTTC. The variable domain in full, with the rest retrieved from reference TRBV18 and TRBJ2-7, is NAGVMQNPRHLVRRRGQEARLRCSPMKGHSHVYWYRQLPEEGLKFMVYLQKENIIDESGMPKERFSAEFPKEGPSILRIQQVVRGDSAAYFCASSPPTDLEQYFGPGTRLTVT.